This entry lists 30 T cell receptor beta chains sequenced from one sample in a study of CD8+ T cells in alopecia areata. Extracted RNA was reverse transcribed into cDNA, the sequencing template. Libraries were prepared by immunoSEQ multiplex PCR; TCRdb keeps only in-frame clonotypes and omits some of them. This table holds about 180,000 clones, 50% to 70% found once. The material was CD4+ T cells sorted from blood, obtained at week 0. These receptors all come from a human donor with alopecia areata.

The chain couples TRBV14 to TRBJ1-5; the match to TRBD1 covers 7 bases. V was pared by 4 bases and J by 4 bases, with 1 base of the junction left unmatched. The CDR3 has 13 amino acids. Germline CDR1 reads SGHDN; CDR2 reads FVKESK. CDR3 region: CASSRQGNQPQHF. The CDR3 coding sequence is TGTGCCAGCAGCCGACAGGGTAATCAGCCCCAGCATTTT.

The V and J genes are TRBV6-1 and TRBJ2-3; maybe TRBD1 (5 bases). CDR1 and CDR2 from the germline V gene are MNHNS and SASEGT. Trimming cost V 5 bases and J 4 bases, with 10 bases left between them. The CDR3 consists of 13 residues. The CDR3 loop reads CASSTQGADTQYF. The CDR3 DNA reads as TGTGCCAGCAGTACCCAGGGTGCAGATACGCAGTATTTT.

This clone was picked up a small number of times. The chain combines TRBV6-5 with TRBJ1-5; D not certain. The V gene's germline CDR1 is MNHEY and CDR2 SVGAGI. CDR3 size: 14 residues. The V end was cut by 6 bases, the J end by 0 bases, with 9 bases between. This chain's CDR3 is CASSRSYSNQPQHF. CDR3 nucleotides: TGTGCCAGCAGCAGATCCTATAGCAATCAGCCCCAGCATTTT.

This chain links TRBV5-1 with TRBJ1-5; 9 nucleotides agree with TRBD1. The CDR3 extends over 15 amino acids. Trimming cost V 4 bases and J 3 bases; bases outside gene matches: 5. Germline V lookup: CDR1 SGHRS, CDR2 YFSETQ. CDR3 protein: CASSPGQGINQPQHF. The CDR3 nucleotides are TGCGCCAGCAGCCCGGGACAGGGAATCAATCAGCCCCAGCATTTT. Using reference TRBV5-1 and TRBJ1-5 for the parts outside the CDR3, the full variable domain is KAGVTQTPRYLIKTRGQQVTLSCSPISGHRSVSWYQQTPGQGLQFLFEYFSETQRNKGNFPGRFSGRQFSNSRSEMNVSTLELGDSALYLCASSPGQGINQPQHFGDGTRLSIL.

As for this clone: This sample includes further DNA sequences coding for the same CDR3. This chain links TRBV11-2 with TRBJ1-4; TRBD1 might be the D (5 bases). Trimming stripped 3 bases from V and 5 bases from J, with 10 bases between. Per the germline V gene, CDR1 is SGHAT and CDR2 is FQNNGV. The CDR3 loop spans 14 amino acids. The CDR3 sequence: CASSFGTRNEKLFF. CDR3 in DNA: TGTGCCAGCAGCTTCGGGACTAGGAATGAAAAACTGTTTTTT.

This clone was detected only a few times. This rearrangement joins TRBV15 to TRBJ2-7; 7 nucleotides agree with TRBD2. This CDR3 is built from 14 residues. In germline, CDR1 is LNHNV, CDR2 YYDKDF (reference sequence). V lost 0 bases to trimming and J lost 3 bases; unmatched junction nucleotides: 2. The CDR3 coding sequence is TGTGCCACCAGCAGAGATCGGGGGGTCTACGAGCAGTACTTC. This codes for CATSRDRGVYEQYF.

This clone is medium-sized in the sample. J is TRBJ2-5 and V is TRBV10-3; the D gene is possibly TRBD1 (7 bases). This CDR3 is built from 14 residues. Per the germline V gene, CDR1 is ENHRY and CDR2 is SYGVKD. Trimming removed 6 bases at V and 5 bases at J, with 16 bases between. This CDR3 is CAISGGAGGETQYF. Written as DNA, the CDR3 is TGTGCCATCAGCGGCGGTGCAGGGGGGGAGACCCAGTACTTC.

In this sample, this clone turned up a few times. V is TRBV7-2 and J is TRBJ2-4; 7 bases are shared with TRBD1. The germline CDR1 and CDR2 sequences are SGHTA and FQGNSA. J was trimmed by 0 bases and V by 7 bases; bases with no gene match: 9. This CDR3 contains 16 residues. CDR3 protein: CASIKGGVQAKNIQYF. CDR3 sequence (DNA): TGTGCCAGCATCAAAGGGGGCGTCCAAGCCAAAAACATTCAGTACTTC.

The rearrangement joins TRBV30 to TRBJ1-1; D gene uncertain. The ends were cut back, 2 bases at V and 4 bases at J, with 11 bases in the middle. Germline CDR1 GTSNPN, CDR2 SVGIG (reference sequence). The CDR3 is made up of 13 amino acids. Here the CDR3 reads CAWSLRRSTEAFF. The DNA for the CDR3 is TGTGCCTGGAGTCTCCGCAGGTCCACTGAAGCTTTCTTT.

The CDR3 protein is CASSPTVFRAFF. The CDR3, as DNA: TGTGCCAGCAGTCCCACCGTTTTCAGAGCTTTCTTT. The chain couples TRBV6-1 to TRBJ1-1; D ambiguous. Germline V gene lookup returns CDR1 MNHNS and CDR2 SASEGT. There are 12 residues in the CDR3. Deletions cut 5 bases from V and 10 bases from J, with 14 bases between.

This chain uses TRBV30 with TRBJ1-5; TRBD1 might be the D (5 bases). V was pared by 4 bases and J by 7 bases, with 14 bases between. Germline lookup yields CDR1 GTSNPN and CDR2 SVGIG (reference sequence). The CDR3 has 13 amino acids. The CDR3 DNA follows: TGTGCCTGGACCGACCAAGAGGGGCAGCCCCAGCATTTT. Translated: CAWTDQEGQPQHF.

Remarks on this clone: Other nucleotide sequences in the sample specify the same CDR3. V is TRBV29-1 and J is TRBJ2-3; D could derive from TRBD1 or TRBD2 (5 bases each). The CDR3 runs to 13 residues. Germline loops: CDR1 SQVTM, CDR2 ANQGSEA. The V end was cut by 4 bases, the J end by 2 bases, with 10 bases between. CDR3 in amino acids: CSVAGALTDTQYF. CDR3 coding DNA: TGCAGCGTTGCCGGGGCCCTCACAGATACGCAGTATTTT.

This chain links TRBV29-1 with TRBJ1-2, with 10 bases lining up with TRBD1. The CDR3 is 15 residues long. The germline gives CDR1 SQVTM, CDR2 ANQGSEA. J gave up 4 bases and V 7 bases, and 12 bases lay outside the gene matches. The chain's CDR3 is CSANVRDRGIYGYTF. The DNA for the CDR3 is TGCAGCGCGAATGTACGGGACAGGGGCATCTATGGCTACACCTTC. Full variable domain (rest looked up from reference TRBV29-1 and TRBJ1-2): SAVISQKPSRDICQRGTSLTIQCQVDSQVTMMFWYRQQPGQSLTLIATANQGSEATYESGFVIDKFPISRPNLTFSTLTVSNMSPEDSSIYLCSANVRDRGIYGYTFGSGTRLTVV.

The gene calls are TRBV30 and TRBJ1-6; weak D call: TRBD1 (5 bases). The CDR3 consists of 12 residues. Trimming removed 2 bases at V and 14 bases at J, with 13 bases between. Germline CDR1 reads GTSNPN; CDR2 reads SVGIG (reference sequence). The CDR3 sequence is CAWSRGANTLHF. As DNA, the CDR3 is TGTGCCTGGAGTAGGGGAGCCAATACCCTCCACTTT.

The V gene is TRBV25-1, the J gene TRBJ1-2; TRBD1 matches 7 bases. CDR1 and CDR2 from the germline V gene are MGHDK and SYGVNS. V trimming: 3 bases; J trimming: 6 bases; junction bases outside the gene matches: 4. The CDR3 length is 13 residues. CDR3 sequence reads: CASSEGQMNGYTF. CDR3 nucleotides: TGTGCCAGCAGTGAGGGACAGATGAATGGCTACACCTTC.

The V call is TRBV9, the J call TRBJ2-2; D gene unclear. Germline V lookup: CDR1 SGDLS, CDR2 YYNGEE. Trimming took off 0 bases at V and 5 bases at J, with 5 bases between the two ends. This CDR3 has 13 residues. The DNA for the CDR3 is TGTGCCAGCAGCGTAGGAGGAACCGGGGAGCTGTTTTTT. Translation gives CASSVGGTGELFF.

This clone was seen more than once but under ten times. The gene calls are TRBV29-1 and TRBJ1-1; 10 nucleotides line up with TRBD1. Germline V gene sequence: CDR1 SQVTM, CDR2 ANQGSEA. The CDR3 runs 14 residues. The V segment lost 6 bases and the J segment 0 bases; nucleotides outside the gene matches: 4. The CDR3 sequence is CSVGQGVMNTEAFF. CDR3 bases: TGCAGCGTAGGACAGGGGGTCATGAACACTGAAGCTTTCTTT. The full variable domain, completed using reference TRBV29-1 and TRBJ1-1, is SAVISQKPSRDICQRGTSLTIQCQVDSQVTMMFWYRQQPGQSLTLIATANQGSEATYESGFVIDKFPISRPNLTFSTLTVSNMSPEDSSIYLCSVGQGVMNTEAFFGQGTRLTVV.

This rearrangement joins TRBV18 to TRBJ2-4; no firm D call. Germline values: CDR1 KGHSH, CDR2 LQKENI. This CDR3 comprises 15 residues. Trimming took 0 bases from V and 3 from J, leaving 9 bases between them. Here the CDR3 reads CASSPPSVVKNIQYF. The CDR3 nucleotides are TGTGCCAGCTCACCACCTTCGGTTGTCAAAAACATTCAGTACTTC.

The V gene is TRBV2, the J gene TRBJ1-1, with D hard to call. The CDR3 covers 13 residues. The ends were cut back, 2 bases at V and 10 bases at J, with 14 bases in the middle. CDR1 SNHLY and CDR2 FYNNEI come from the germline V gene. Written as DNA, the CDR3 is TGTGCCAGCAGTGAATTGGAGAGGCCGGGAGCTTTCTTT. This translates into CASSELERPGAFF.

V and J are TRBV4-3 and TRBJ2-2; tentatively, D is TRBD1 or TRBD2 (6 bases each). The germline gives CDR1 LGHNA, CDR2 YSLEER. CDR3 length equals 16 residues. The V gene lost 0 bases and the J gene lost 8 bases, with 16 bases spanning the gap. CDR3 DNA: TGCGCCAGCAGCCAAGATCACACAGGGAGGTTAGGGGAGCTGTTTTTT. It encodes CASSQDHTGRLGELFF.

The CDR3 reads CAWSGSGEETQYF. The CDR3 coding sequence is TGTGCCTGGAGTGGTAGCGGGGAAGAGACCCAGTACTTC. The chain carries TRBV30 and TRBJ2-5; 8 positions agree with TRBD2. Germline lookup yields CDR1 GTSNPN and CDR2 SVGIG (reference sequence). The CDR3 has 13 residues. V lost 1 base and J lost 3; bases outside the gene matches: 1.

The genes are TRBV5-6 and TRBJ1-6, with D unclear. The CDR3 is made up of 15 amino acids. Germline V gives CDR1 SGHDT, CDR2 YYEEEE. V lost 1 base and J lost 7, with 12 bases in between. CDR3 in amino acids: CASSLIWGGNSPLHF. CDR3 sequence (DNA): TGTGCCAGCAGCTTGATATGGGGAGGAAATTCACCCCTCCACTTT. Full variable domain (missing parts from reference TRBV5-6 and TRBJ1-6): DAGVTQSPTHLIKTRGQQVTLRCSPKSGHDTVSWYQQALGQGPQFIFQYYEEEERQRGNFPDRFSGHQFPNYSSELNVNALLLGDSALYLCASSLIWGGNSPLHFGNGTRLTVT.

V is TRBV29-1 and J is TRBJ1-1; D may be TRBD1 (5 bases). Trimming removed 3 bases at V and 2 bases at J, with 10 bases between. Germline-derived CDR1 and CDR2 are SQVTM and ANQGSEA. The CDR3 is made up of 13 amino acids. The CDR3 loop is CSVEPDRNTEAFF. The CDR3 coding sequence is TGCAGCGTTGAGCCCGACAGAAACACTGAAGCTTTCTTT. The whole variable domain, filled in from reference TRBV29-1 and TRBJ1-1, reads SAVISQKPSRDICQRGTSLTIQCQVDSQVTMMFWYRQQPGQSLTLIATANQGSEATYESGFVIDKFPISRPNLTFSTLTVSNMSPEDSSIYLCSVEPDRNTEAFFGQGTRLTVV.

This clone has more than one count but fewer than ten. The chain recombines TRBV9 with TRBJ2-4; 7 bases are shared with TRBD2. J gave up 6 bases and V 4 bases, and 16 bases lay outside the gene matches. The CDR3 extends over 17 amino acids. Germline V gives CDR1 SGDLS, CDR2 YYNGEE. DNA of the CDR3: TGTGCCAGCAGCCAAGTCGCCGGGGGGAGACCGGGAAACATTCAGTACTTC. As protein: CASSQVAGGRPGNIQYF. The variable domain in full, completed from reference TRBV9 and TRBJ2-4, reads DSGVTQTPKHLITATGQRVTLRCSPRSGDLSVYWYQQSLDQGLQFLIQYYNGEERAKGNILERFSAQQFPDLHSELNLSSLELGDSALYFCASSQVAGGRPGNIQYFGAGTRLSVL.

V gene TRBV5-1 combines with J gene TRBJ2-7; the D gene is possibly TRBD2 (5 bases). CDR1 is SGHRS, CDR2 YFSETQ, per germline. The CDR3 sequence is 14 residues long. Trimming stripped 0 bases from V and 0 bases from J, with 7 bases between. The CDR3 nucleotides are TGCGCCAGCAGCTTGGGAGGGAACTCCTACGAGCAGTACTTC. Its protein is CASSLGGNSYEQYF.

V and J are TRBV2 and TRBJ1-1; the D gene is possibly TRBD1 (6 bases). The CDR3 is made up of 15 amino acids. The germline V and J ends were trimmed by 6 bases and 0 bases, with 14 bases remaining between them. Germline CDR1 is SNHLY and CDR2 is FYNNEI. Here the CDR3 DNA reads TGTGCCAGCAGACAGACAGGAATTATGAACACTGAAGCTTTCTTT. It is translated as CASRQTGIMNTEAFF.

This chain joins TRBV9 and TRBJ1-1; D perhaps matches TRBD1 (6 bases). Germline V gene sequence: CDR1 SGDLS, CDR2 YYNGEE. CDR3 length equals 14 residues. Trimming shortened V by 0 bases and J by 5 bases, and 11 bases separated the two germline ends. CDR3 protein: CASSVDQGRTEAFF. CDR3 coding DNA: TGTGCCAGCAGCGTAGATCAGGGGCGTACTGAAGCTTTCTTT.

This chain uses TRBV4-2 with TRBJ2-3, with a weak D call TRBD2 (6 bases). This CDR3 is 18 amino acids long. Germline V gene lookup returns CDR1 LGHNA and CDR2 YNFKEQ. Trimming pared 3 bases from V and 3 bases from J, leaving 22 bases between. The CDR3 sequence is CASSQTGTRNYETDTQYF. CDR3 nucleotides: TGTGCCAGCAGCCAGACGGGGACTCGAAATTACGAAACAGATACGCAGTATTTT.

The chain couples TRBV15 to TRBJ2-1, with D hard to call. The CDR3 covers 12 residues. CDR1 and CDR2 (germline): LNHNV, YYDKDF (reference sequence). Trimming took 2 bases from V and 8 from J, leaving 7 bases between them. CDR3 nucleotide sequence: TGTGCCACCAGCAGACCCTGGGATGAGCAGTTCTTC. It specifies CATSRPWDEQFF.

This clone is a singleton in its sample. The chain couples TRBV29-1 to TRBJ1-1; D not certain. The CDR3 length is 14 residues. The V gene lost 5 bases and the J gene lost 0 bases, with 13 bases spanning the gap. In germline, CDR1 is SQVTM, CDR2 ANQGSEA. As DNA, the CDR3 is TGCAGCGTTTCCGAGTGGGTAATGAACACTGAAGCTTTCTTT. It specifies CSVSEWVMNTEAFF.